The next 17 T cell receptor beta chains were all read from a single sample in a study of cytomegalovirus exposure and HLA in healthy donors. This PCR relied on a set of 60 Vbeta primers and 13 Jbeta primers. Repertoires were generated with immunoSEQ multiplex PCR, while TCRdb's copy carries only in-frame clones and drops some. The data contain approximately 98,000 clones, around 75% of them singletons. Input material: PBMCs. The source of these receptors is a man aged 18-30 years in good health and CMV-seropositive.

The chain is built from TRBV15 and TRBJ2-7; 9 bases align to TRBD2. CDR1 is LNHNV, CDR2 YYDKDF, per germline (reference sequence). J gave up 2 bases and V 7 bases, and 6 bases lay outside the gene matches. This CDR3 is built from 14 residues. The CDR3 nucleotides read TGTGCCACCACATTTAGCGGGGGACCCTACGAGCAGTACTTC. Its protein product is CATTFSGGPYEQYF.

V usage is TRBV29-1 and J usage is TRBJ2-2, with TRBD1 identical over 12 bases. V gave up 5 bases and J gave up 7 bases; unmatched junction bases: 5. CDR3 length equals 14 residues. Germline V lookup: CDR1 SQVTM, CDR2 ANQGSEA. CDR3 nucleotides: TGCAGCGTTCAGGGACAGGGGGCATACGGGGAGCTGTTTTTT. Protein sequence: CSVQGQGAYGELFF.

This clone was found once. J is TRBJ2-1 and V is TRBV5-1; 9 nucleotides agree with TRBD1. Germline V gene lookup returns CDR1 SGHRS and CDR2 YFSETQ. This CDR3 region has 17 residues. Trimming took 4 bases from V and 5 from J; bases not matched to a gene: 13. This CDR3 reads CASSGFSAGQGNNEQFF. In nucleotides, the CDR3 is TGCGCCAGCAGCGGATTTTCGGCGGGACAGGGTAACAATGAGCAGTTCTTC. Full variable domain (remainder filled in from reference TRBV5-1 and TRBJ2-1): KAGVTQTPRYLIKTRGQQVTLSCSPISGHRSVSWYQQTPGQGLQFLFEYFSETQRNKGNFPGRFSGRQFSNSRSEMNVSTLELGDSALYLCASSGFSAGQGNNEQFFGPGTRLTVL.

A few counts support this clone. V and J are TRBV5-6 and TRBJ2-3; 9 bases match TRBD2. The CDR3 length is 16 residues. V lost 4 bases, J lost 4 bases, and 10 bases stayed unmatched. Germline V gene lookup returns CDR1 SGHDT and CDR2 YYEEEE. DNA of the CDR3: TGTGCCAGCAGCCAGACTACGGGACTAGCACCAGATACGCAGTATTTT. Amino acids: CASSQTTGLAPDTQYF.

The rearrangement links TRBV30 to TRBJ1-2, with D unresolved. The length of the CDR3 is 13 residues. Trimming removed 5 bases at V and 8 bases at J, with 18 bases between. The germline CDR1 and CDR2 sequences are GTSNPN and SVGIG (reference sequence). CDR3 nucleotides: TGTGCCTGGGAACCTCCAGGCCGTCGAGGCTACACCTTC. The encoded protein is CAWEPPGRRGYTF.

This clone was observed a handful of times. The V gene is TRBV10-3, the J gene TRBJ2-7, with 9 bases identical to TRBD2. The junction had 7 bases not matched to a gene; V was cut back by 3 bases and J by 1 base. CDR1 ENHRY and CDR2 SYGVKD come from the germline V gene. The CDR3 extends over 16 amino acids. This CDR3 is CAISDKGLAISYEQYF. CDR3 nucleotides: TGTGCCATCAGTGATAAAGGACTAGCGATTTCCTACGAGCAGTACTTC.

This chain uses TRBV25-1 with TRBJ1-1; 10 nucleotides align to TRBD1. This CDR3 contains 18 residues. With V trimmed by 3 bases and J by 7 bases, 17 bases remained unmatched. The V gene's germline CDR1 is MGHDK and CDR2 SYGVNS. The CDR3 nucleotides read TGTGCCAGCAGTGATTCCCCGGGGGGACAGGGGCGTTTTAGTGAAGCTTTCTTT. Protein product: CASSDSPGGQGRFSEAFF. The variable domain in full, with the rest retrieved from reference TRBV25-1 and TRBJ1-1, is EADIYQTPRYLVIGTGKKITLECSQTMGHDKMYWYQQDPGMELHLIHYSYGVNSTEKGDLSSESTVSRIRTEHFPLTLESARPSHTSQYLCASSDSPGGQGRFSEAFFGQGTRLTVV.

The chain combines TRBV29-1 with TRBJ1-1; 7 bases agree with TRBD1. After removal of 8 bases from V and 1 base from J, the junction contained 7 bases not matched to a gene. CDR1 SQVTM and CDR2 ANQGSEA come from the germline V gene. The CDR3 runs to 13 residues. The CDR3 reads CSHSGQENTEAFF. CDR3 DNA: TGCAGCCACTCTGGACAGGAGAACACTGAAGCTTTCTTT. Combining the CDR3 with reference TRBV29-1 and TRBJ1-1 gives the whole variable domain SAVISQKPSRDICQRGTSLTIQCQVDSQVTMMFWYRQQPGQSLTLIATANQGSEATYESGFVIDKFPISRPNLTFSTLTVSNMSPEDSSIYLCSHSGQENTEAFFGQGTRLTVV.

The CDR3 spells CASSRRASNQETQYF. CDR3 DNA: TGTGCCAGCAGCCGCAGGGCCAGCAACCAAGAGACCCAGTACTTC. J is TRBJ2-5 and V is TRBV7-6, with D tentatively TRBD1 (5 bases). Trimming stripped 5 bases from V and 0 bases from J, with 13 bases between. This CDR3 region has 15 residues. Germline CDR1 reads SGHVS; CDR2 reads FNYEAQ.

V and J are TRBV27 and TRBJ2-7, with TRBD1 identical over 9 bases. Germline assignment: CDR1 MNHEY and CDR2 SMNVEV (reference sequence). The CDR3 has 16 residues. The V and J ends lost 3 bases and 7 bases, in that order; junction bases with no gene match: 13. CDR3 nucleotide sequence: TGTGCCAGCAGTTTTAACCCACCGGGACAGGGTACAGAGCAGTACTTC. Its translation is CASSFNPPGQGTEQYF.

The chain links TRBV4-1 to TRBJ1-1, with D possibly matching TRBD1 (5 bases). This CDR3 contains 15 residues. Looked up from germline, CDR1 is MGHRA and CDR2 is YSYEKL. V was trimmed by 0 bases and J by 8 bases, leaving 16 bases between them. CDR3 sequence: CASSQDVPKTGEAFF. CDR3 nucleotide sequence: TGCGCCAGCAGCCAAGATGTTCCAAAAACAGGAGAAGCTTTCTTT.

This chain joins TRBV28 and TRBJ1-5; no clear D gene. This CDR3 is 14 amino acids long. Germline V gives CDR1 MDHEN, CDR2 SYDVKM. Trimming cost V 2 bases and J 6 bases, with 11 bases left between them. The CDR3 bases are TGTGCCAGCAGTTTAACGGGGATGCCTCAGCCCCAGCATTTT. This codes for CASSLTGMPQPQHF.

The chain recombines TRBV29-1 with TRBJ2-7; tentatively, D is TRBD2 (5 bases). Trimming took off 4 bases at V and 4 bases at J, with 17 bases between the two ends. This CDR3 region has 14 residues. Germline-derived CDR1 and CDR2 are SQVTM and ANQGSEA. In DNA, the CDR3 is TGCAGCGTTGCGCCAACGGGGTTGGGGTACGAGCAGTACTTC. Translating it yields CSVAPTGLGYEQYF.

The chain combines TRBV5-6 with TRBJ2-3; 9 nucleotides align to TRBD1. CDR1 and CDR2 from the germline V gene are SGHDT and YYEEEE. After removal of 3 bases from V and 9 bases from J, the junction contained 11 bases not matched to a gene. The CDR3 has 15 residues. The CDR3 region has the DNA TGTGCCAGCAGCTCCGGGACAGGGTACTTGGGCACGCAGTATTTT. Encoded protein: CASSSGTGYLGTQYF.

This sequence joins TRBV19 and TRBJ2-6; D not certain. The CDR3 contains 14 residues. Trimming stripped 3 bases from V and 0 bases from J, with 3 bases between. Germline-derived CDR1 and CDR2 are LNHDA and SQIVND (reference sequence). CDR3 sequence reads: CASSMASGANVLTF. The CDR3 bases are TGTGCCAGTAGTATGGCCTCTGGGGCCAACGTCCTGACTTTC.

This clone was seen a handful of times. The chain combines TRBV5-5 with TRBJ2-7; 7 positions agree with TRBD1. This CDR3 is 14 amino acids long. J lost 0 bases, V lost 3 bases, and 3 bases had no gene match. Germline lookup yields CDR1 SGHKS and CDR2 YYEKEE (reference sequence). The CDR3 nucleotides read TGTGCCAGCAGCTCCGGGACAGCCTCCTACGAGCAGTACTTC. Protein product: CASSSGTASYEQYF. The full variable domain, with the rest looked up from reference TRBV5-5 and TRBJ2-7, is DAGVTQSPTHLIKTRGQQVTLRCSPISGHKSVSWYQQVLGQGPQFIFQYYEKEERGRGNFPDRFSARQFPNYSSELNVNALLLGDSALYLCASSSGTASYEQYFGPGTRLTVT.

The rearrangement links TRBV16 to TRBJ1-2; 7 nucleotides match TRBD1. CDR1 and CDR2 from the germline V gene are KGHSY and FQNENV. The trim removed 5 bases at V and 7 bases at J, leaving 4 bases unmatched. The CDR3 is 12 residues long. This CDR3 is CASSTHRGGYTF. The CDR3 DNA reads TGTGCCAGCAGCACGCACAGGGGTGGCTACACCTTC. Full variable domain (outside the CDR3, taken from reference TRBV16 and TRBJ1-2): GEEVAQTPKHLVRGEGQKAKLYCAPIKGHSYVFWYQQVLKNEFKFLISFQNENVFDETGMPKERFSAKCLPNSPCSLEIQATKLEDSAVYFCASSTHRGGYTFGSGTRLTVV.